Ten or more counts support the clone carrying this T cell receptor (beta chain). 5'RACE with 10-nucleotide random UMIs generated the cDNA. The authors obtained over 160 million TCR-beta sequences from 15-18 subjects per sequencing run. TCRdb reanalysed the 5' RACE reads using MiXCR and keeps one entry per CDR3 protein. The data hold around 30,000 distinct CDR3 sequences, with under 5% observed a single time. This sample is drawn from a study of neurological immune-mediated disorders. The junction had 13 bases not matched to a gene; V was cut back by 4 bases and J by 2 bases. The CDR3 runs 19 residues. The germline CDR1 and CDR2 sequences are SGHTA and FQGNSA.

This TCR came from a woman aged 40 to 55 in good health. What was sequenced was CD4+ T cells from blood. The chain links TRBV7-2 to TRBJ2-7; 14 nucleotides align to TRBD2. CDR3 region: CASSSSLRGLAGAAYEQYF. The CDR3 region has the DNA TGTGCCAGCAGCTCGTCACTAAGGGGACTAGCGGGGGCCGCCTACGAGCAGTACTTC.